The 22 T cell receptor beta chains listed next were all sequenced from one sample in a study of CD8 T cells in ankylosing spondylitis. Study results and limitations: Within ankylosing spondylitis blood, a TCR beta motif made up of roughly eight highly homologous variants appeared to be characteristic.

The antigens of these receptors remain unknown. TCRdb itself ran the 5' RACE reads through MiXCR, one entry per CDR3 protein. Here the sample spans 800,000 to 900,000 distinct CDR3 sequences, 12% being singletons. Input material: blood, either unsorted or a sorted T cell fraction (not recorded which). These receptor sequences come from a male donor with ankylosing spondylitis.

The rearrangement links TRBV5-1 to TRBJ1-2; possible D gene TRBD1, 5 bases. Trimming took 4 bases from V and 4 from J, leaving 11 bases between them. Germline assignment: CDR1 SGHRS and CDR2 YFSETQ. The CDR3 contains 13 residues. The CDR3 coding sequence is TGCGCCAGCAGCCTCCGGGACGCCTATGGCTACACCTTC. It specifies CASSLRDAYGYTF.

This CDR3 is CASSFLQGPWETQYF. The CDR3 coding sequence is TGTGCCAGCAGCTTCCTACAGGGGCCTTGGGAGACCCAGTACTTC. This chain connects TRBV7-2 to TRBJ2-5; 7 nucleotides line up with TRBD1. V was clipped by 3 bases and J by 5 bases; unmatched bases: 9. The CDR3 spans 15 residues. Per the germline V gene, CDR1 is SGHTA and CDR2 is FQGNSA.

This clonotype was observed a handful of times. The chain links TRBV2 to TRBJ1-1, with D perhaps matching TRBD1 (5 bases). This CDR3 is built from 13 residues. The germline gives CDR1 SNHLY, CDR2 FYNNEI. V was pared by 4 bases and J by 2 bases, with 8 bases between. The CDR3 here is CASSAQANTEAFF. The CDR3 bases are TGTGCCAGCAGTGCACAGGCCAACACTGAAGCTTTCTTT.

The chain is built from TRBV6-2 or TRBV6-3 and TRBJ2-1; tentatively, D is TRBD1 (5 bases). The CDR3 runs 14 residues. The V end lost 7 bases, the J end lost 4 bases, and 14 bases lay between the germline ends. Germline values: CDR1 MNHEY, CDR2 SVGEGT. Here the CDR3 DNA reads TGTGCCAGCACCCAGGGAAGCGTTTACAATGAGCAGTTCTTC. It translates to CASTQGSVYNEQFF.

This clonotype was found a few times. In DNA form, the CDR3 reads TGTGCCAGCGGCCGGGACAGGGCTTACGAGCAGTACTTC. The encoded protein is CASGRDRAYEQYF. The chain links TRBV27 to TRBJ2-7, with 9 positions matching TRBD1. The CDR3 runs to 13 residues. Trimming took 8 bases from V and 4 from J; bases not matched to a gene: 6. The germline gives CDR1 MNHEY, CDR2 SMNVEV (reference sequence).

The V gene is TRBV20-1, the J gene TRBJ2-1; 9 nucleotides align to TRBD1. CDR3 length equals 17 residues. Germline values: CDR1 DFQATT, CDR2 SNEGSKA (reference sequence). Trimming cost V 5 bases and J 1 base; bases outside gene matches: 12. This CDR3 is CSALILTGGESYNEQFF. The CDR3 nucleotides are TGCAGTGCTTTGATACTGACAGGGGGAGAGTCCTACAATGAGCAGTTCTTC.

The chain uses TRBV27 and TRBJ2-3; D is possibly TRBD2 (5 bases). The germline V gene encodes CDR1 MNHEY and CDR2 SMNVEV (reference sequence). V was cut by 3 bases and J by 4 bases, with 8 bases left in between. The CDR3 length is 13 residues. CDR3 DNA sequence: TGTGCCAGCAGTTTTAACGGGGCAGATACGCAGTATTTT. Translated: CASSFNGADTQYF.

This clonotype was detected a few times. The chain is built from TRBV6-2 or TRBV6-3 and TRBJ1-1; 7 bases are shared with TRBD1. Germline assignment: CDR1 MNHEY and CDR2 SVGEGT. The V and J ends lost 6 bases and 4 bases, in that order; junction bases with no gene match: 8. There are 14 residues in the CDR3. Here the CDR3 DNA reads TGTGCCAGCAGGAGACCAAACAGGGGCACTGAAGCTTTCTTT. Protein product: CASRRPNRGTEAFF.

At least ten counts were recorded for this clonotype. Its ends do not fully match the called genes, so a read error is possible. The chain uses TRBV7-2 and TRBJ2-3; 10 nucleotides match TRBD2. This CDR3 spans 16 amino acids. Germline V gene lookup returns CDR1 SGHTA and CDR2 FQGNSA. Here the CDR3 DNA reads TGTGCCAGCAACTTAGGTCTAGCGGGGGGCACAGATACGCAGTATTTT. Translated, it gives CASNLGLAGGTDTQYF.

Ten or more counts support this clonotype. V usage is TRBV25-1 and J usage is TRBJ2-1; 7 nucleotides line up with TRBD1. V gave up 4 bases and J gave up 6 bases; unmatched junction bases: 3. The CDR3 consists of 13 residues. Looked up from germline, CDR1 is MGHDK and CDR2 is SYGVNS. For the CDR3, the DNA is TGTGCCAGCAGTGTCGCAGGGGGCAATGAGCAGTTCTTC. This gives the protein CASSVAGGNEQFF.

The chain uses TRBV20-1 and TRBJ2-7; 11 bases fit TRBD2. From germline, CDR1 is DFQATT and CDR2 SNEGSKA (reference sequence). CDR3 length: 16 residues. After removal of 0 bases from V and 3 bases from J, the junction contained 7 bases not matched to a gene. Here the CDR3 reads CSARDRSGRALYEQYF. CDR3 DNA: TGCAGTGCTAGAGACCGTAGCGGGAGGGCCCTCTACGAGCAGTACTTC.

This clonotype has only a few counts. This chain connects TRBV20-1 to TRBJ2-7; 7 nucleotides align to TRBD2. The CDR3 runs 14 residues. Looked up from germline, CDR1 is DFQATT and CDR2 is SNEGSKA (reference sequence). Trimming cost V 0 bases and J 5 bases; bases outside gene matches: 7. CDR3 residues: CSARDPSAGDEQYF. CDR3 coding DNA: TGCAGTGCTAGAGATCCGTCCGCGGGGGACGAGCAGTACTTC.

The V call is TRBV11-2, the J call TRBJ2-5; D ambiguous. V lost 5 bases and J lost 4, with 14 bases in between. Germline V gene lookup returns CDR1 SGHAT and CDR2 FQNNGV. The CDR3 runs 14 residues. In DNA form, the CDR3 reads TGTGCCAGCAGCCCCCGCATTTGGGGAGAGACCCAGTACTTC. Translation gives CASSPRIWGETQYF.

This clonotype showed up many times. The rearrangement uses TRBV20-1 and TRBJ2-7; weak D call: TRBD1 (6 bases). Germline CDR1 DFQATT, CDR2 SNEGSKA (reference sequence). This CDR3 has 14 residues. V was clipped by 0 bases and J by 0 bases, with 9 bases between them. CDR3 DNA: TGCAGTGCTAGAGACAGGACAGACTCCTACGAGCAGTACTTC. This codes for CSARDRTDSYEQYF.

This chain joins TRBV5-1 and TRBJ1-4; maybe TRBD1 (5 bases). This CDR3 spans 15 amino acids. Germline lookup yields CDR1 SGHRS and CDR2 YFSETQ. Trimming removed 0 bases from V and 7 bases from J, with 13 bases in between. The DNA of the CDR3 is TGCGCCAGCAGCTTGGACCCAGGGCGGGCTGAAAAACTGTTTTTT. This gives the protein CASSLDPGRAEKLFF.

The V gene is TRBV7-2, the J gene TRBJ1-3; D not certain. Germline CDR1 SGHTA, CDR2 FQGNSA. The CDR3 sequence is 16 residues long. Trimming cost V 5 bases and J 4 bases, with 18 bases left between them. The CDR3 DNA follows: TGTGCCAGCAGCCCTATGGTCTCGGGTGTCGGAAACACCATATATTTT. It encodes CASSPMVSGVGNTIYF.

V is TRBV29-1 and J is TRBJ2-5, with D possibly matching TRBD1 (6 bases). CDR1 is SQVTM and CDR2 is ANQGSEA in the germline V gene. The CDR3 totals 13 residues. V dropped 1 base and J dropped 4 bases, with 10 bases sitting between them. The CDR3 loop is CSVEGTARETQYF. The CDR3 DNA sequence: TGCAGCGTTGAAGGGACAGCTAGAGAGACCCAGTACTTC.

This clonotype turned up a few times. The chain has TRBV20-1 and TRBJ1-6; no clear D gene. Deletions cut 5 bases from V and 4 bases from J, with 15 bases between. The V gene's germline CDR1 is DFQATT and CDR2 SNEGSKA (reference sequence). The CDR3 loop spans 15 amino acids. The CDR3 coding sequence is TGCAGTGCTCCCCGGGAAGGCCCTTATAATTCACCCCTCCACTTT. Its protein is CSAPREGPYNSPLHF.

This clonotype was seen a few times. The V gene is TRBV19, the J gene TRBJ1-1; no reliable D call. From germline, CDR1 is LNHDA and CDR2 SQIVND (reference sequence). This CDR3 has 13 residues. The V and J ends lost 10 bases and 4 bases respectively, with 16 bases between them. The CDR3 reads CATTDGPTTEAFF. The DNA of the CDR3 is TGTGCCACTACAGACGGACCCACCACTGAAGCTTTCTTT. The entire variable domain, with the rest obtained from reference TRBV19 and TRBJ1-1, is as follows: DGGITQSPKYLFRKEGQNVTLSCEQNLNHDAMYWYRQDPGQGLRLIYYSQIVNDFQKGDIAEGYSVSREKKESFPLTVTSAQKNPTAFYLCATTDGPTTEAFFGQGTRLTVV.

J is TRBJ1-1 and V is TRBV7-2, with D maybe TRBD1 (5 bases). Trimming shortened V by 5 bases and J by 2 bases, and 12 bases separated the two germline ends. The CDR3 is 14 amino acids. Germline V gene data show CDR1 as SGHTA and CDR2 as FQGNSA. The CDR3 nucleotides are TGTGCCAGCAGCGTTAGGGGTCTCAACACTGAAGCTTTCTTT. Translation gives CASSVRGLNTEAFF.

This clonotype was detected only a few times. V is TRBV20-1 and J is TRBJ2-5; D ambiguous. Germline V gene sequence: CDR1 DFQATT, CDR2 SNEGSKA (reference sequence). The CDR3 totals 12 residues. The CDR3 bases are TGCAGCACAATAGGGCCGGGAGAGACCCAGTACTTC. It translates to CSTIGPGETQYF.

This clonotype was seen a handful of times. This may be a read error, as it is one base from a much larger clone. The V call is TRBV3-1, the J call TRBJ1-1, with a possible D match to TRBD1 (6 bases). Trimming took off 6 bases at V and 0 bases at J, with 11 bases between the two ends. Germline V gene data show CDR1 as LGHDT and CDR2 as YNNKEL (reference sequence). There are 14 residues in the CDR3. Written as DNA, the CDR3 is TGTGCCAGCAGGGCGGGACACCTGAACACTGAAGCTTTCTTT. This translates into CASRAGHLNTEAFF.